This entry is about one T cell receptor (beta chain). Its target is unknown. The data were obtained in a study of cytomegalovirus exposure and HLA in healthy donors. On the study more broadly: Caucasian-associated ancestry cluster membership applied to under 85% of around 400 genotyped donors. Regarding the study as a whole: TCR beta chains numbering 164 were designated cytomegalovirus-associated.

The CDR3 contains 14 residues. V shed 11 bases and J shed 4 bases, with 18 bases lying between them. From germline, CDR1 is ENHRY and CDR2 SYGVKD. The PCR used 60 Vbeta and 13 Jbeta primers. Data came from immunoSEQ multiplex PCR; TCRdb stores just in-frame clones and leaves some out. The sample comprises over 150,000 clones, about 88% of which are singletons, and 0.2% to 0.3% rests with the top ten. The source is a girl under three years old in good health and CMV-seronegative. Source material: PBMCs. The genes are TRBV10-3 and TRBJ1-3, with D perhaps TRBD1 (5 bases). Here the CDR3 reads CALAEEGAGNTIYF. CDR3 coding DNA: TGTGCCCTCGCCGAGGAAGGGGCCGGAAACACCATATATTTT.